Shown below are 12 T cell receptor beta chains from a single sample sequenced in a study of molecular identifiers for immune sequencing clone quantification (dated by TCRdb to the late 2010s). Library prep was done by PCR. Sequencing relied on an Illumina HiSeq 4000. TCRdb took the public reads, trimmed them with fastp at Q25, ran MiXCR for clone calling and kept in-frame beta chains. When rows share a CDR3 protein, they turn into one entry using the most common DNA and genes. Within this sample are just under 650,000 distinct CDR3 sequences, with 15% to 20% of them counted one time only. Jointly, the top ten make up roughly 0.85% of the sample. The sample was naive CD8+ T cells from blood, with Jurkat cell RNA spiked in. The cell subset or site label, as the study defines it: FACS-sorted CD8+CD4-CCR7+CD45RA+ naive T cells. These TCRs come from a human donor in good health. Some libraries in this study had Jurkat cell RNA spiked in.

On this clonotype: Being one base from a much bigger clone, this may be a read error. The chain has TRBV20-1 and TRBJ1-5; D not resolved. The J call is uncertain, as TRBJ2-3 better fits the DNA end. There are 17 residues in the CDR3. CDR1 DFQATT and CDR2 SNEGSKA come from the germline V gene (reference sequence). The CDR3 region has the DNA TGCAGTGCTAGAGATCGTCTTGTCGGTGTTGGCAATCAGCCCCAGTATTTT. This translates into CSARDRLVGVGNQPQYF.

For this clonotype: A read error may explain this, as a much larger clone is one base away. V gene TRBV4-3 combines with J gene TRBJ2-7, with D possibly TRBD1 on 5 matching bases. The germline gives CDR1 LGHNA, CDR2 YSLEER. This CDR3 is built from 14 residues. Trimming shortened V by 0 bases and J by 5 bases, and 11 bases separated the two germline ends. The CDR3 DNA is TGCGCCAGCAGCCAAGACAGGGTTACCGACGAGCAGTACTTC. It translates to CASSQDRVTDEQYF.

This clonotype was found many times. V usage is TRBV5-1 and J usage is TRBJ1-5; D is unresolved. V lost 0 bases, J lost 1 base, and 8 bases lay in between. Germline V CDR1 and CDR2: SGHRS, YFSETQ. The CDR3 consists of 15 residues. CDR3 protein: CASSLVPDSNQPQHF. The CDR3 region has the DNA TGCGCCAGCAGCTTGGTACCCGACAGCAATCAGCCCCAGCATTTT.

In regard to this clonotype: Here the CDR3 omits its conserved ending phenylalanine or tryptophan, so a read error is the likely source. The chain links TRBV19 to TRBJ2-1; TRBD1 might be the D (5 bases). The CDR3 length is 12 residues. Germline V CDR1 and CDR2: LNHDA, SQIVND (reference sequence). Trimming stripped 5 bases from V and 9 bases from J, with 11 bases between. For the CDR3, the DNA is TGTGCCAGTAGTTATGGGGCATTTGAGCAGTTCTCC. Translated, it gives CASSYGAFEQFS.

This clonotype has a count of ten or more. This chain connects TRBV5-6 to TRBJ2-7; the match to TRBD2 covers 10 bases. Germline CDR1 is SGHDT and CDR2 is YYEEEE. The length of the CDR3 is 17 residues. After removal of 0 bases from V and 4 bases from J, the junction contained 10 bases not matched to a gene. CDR3 in amino acids: CASSLGSLAGVEYEQYF. In DNA, the CDR3 is TGTGCCAGCAGCTTGGGTAGCCTAGCGGGAGTAGAGTACGAGCAGTACTTC.

Many counts were recorded for this clonotype. V is TRBV20-1 and J is TRBJ2-5; D is undetermined. V lost 0 bases and J lost 3, with 8 bases in between. CDR1 is DFQATT, CDR2 SNEGSKA, per germline (reference sequence). The CDR3 sequence is 13 residues long. The DNA for the CDR3 is TGCAGTGCTAGAGATCCTAGGAAAGAGACCCAGTACTTC. Its translation: CSARDPRKETQYF.

This clonotype was seen repeatedly, ten times or more. The chain couples TRBV12-3 or TRBV12-4 to TRBJ2-2; possible D gene TRBD2, 6 bases. The CDR3 is 14 residues long. V lost 5 bases and J lost 7, with 14 bases in between. CDR3 region: CASSAGSPSGELFF. DNA for the CDR3: TGTGCCAGCAGTGCGGGATCGCCGAGCGGGGAGCTGTTTTTT.

J is TRBJ1-2 and V is TRBV3-1; 8 nucleotides match TRBD1. The germline CDR1 and CDR2 sequences are LGHDT and YNNKEL (reference sequence). CDR3 length: 17 residues. Unmatched junction bases numbered 10, after V lost 2 bases and J lost 2 bases. The CDR3 DNA reads TGTGCCAGCAGCCAATCCCACCCGGACAGGGTCAACTATGGCTACACCTTC. Translated, it gives CASSQSHPDRVNYGYTF.

This clonotype was counted ten times or more. V and J are TRBV7-9 and TRBJ2-7; 8 bases are a match to TRBD1. The CDR3 runs 15 residues. V gave up 6 bases and J gave up 4 bases; unmatched junction bases: 11. Germline CDR1 and CDR2: SEHNR and FQNEAQ (reference sequence). This chain's CDR3 is CASSLPDRGEYEQYF. In DNA, the CDR3 is TGTGCCAGCAGTTTACCCGACAGGGGCGAGTACGAGCAGTACTTC.

The chain is built from TRBV4-1 and TRBJ1-4, with D possibly being TRBD1 (6 bases). The CDR3 loop spans 15 amino acids. Germline values: CDR1 MGHRA, CDR2 YSYEKL. The V end was cut by 8 bases, the J end by 5 bases, with 18 bases between. The CDR3, as DNA: TGCGCCAGCGGTATCATGGGGGGCCAGAATGAAAAACTGTTTTTT. Amino acids: CASGIMGGQNEKLFF.

This clonotype was seen repeatedly, ten times or more. The chain combines TRBV7-6 with TRBJ2-5; the match to TRBD1 covers 9 bases. The CDR3 extends over 14 amino acids. Germline CDR1 and CDR2: SGHVS and FNYEAQ. Germline trimming cut 4 bases from V and 5 bases from J; bases unmatched to any gene: 5. DNA of the CDR3: TGTGCCAGCAGCTCCCGGGACAGGGCTGAGACCCAGTACTTC. It is translated as CASSSRDRAETQYF.

This chain joins TRBV4-1 and TRBJ2-5; TRBD2 aligns across 9 bases. V trimming: 0 bases; J trimming: 0 bases; junction bases outside the gene matches: 5. CDR3 length: 17 residues. Germline assignment: CDR1 MGHRA and CDR2 YSYEKL. CDR3 nucleotide sequence: TGCGCCAGCAGCCAAGAGCCAGCGGGGGGCTACCAAGAGACCCAGTACTTC. Residues: CASSQEPAGGYQETQYF.